Below, one TCR beta chain is given with its context. Its matching antigen is unknown. Different DNA sequences within this sample yield the same CDR3. CDR3 length: 14 residues. V was cut by 2 bases and J by 2 bases, with 9 bases left in between. Germline V gives CDR1 MNHEY, CDR2 SVGAGI. This sample stems from a study of fetal regulatory T cell absence and autoimmunity. The protocol was immunoSEQ multiplex PCR, while the TCRdb copy is restricted to in-frame clones and leaves out a portion. The table includes 95,000 or so clones, approximately 79% detected once. Study findings and constraints: Oligoclonal TCR enrichment in pancreas over cord blood reached over 95-fold for some clones.

The TCR sequence derives from a male donor with IPEX syndrome. The genes are TRBV6-5 and TRBJ1-1; perhaps TRBD1 as D (5 bases). Sequencing was performed on pancreas tissue. CDR3 DNA: TGTGCCAGCAGTTACGTGCAGGGCAACACTGAAGCTTTCTTT. It yields the protein CASSYVQGNTEAFF.